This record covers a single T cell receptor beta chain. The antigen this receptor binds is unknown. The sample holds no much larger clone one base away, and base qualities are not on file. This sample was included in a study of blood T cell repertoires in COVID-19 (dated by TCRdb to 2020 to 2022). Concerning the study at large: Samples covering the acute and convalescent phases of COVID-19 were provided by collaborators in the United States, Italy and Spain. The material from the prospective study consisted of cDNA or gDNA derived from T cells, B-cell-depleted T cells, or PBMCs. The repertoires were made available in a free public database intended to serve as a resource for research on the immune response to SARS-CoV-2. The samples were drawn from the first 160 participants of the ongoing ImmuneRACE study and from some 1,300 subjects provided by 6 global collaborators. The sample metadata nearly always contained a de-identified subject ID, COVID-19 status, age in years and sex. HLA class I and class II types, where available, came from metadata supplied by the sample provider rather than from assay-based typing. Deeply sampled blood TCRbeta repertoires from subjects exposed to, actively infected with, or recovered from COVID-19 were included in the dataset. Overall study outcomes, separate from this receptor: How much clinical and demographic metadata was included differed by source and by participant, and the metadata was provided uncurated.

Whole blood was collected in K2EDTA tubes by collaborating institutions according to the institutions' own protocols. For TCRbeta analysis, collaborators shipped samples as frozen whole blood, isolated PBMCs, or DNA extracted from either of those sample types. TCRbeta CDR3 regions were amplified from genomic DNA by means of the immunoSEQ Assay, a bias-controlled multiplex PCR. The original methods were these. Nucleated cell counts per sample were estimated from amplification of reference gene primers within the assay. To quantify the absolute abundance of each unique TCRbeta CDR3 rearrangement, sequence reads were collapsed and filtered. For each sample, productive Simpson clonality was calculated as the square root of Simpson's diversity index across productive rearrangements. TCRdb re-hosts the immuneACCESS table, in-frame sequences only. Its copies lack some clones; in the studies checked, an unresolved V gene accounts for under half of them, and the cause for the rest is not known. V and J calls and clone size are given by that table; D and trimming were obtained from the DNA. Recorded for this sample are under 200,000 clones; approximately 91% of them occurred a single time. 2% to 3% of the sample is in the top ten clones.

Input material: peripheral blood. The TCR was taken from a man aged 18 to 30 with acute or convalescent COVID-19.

The CDR3 protein is CASSEPGGNSGNTIYF. The DNA is TGTGCCAGCAGCGAGCCGGGGGGGAACTCTGGAAACACCATATATTTT. Recombination connected TRBV7-2 to TRBJ1-3; TRBD1 is perhaps the D gene, given 5 matching bases. V gives up 5 bases and J gives up 0 bases, and the segment between their germline ends measures 14 bases. Per the germline V gene, SGHTA is the CDR1 and FQGNSA is the CDR2. Measured from the cysteine to the phenylalanine, the CDR3 is 16 residues long. Only the CDR3 region is kept as DNA, spanning 48 bases read in frame from base 1.